Detailed here is one T cell receptor (beta chain). Relative to the germline gene, one junction end is altered; a read error may explain this. Germline CDR1 is SGHDN and CDR2 is FVKESK. The CDR3 loop spans 15 amino acids. The repertoire was sequenced with immunoSEQ multiplex PCR; TCRdb's copy has only in-frame clones and lacks some. The sample carries more than 45,000 clones, 80% to 90% recorded once. This sample was included in a study of OX40 agonist ivuxolimab in advanced cancers. The sample consisted of CD4+ or CD8+ T cells sorted from blood, taken in a trial of the OX40 agonist ivuxolimab. The chain links TRBV14 to TRBJ2-2, with 8 positions matching TRBD1. The receptor was derived from an adult with an advanced solid tumor such as melanoma, head and neck, liver or kidney cancer. The CDR3 DNA reads TGTGCCAGCAGCCAAAGGACAGGGAACACCGGGGAGCTGCTTTTT. Translated, it gives CASSQRTGNTGELLF.